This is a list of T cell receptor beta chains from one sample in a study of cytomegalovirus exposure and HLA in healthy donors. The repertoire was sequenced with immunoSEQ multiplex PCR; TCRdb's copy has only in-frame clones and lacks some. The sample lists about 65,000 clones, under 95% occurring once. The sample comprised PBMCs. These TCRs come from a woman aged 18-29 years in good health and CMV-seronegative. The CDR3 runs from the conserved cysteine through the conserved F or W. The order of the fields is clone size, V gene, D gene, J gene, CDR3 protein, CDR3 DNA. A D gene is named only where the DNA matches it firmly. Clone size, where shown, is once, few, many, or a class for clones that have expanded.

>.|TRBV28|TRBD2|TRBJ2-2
CASSPDGALAGGPGELFF
TGTGCCAGCAGTCCCGATGGGGCCCTAGCGGGGGGGCCCGGGGAGCTGTTTTTT
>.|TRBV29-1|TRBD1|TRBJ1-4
CSVGTGNEKLFF
TGCAGCGTCGGGACAGGAAATGAAAAACTGTTTTTT
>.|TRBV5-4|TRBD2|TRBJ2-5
CASSPRGGEFSGKQETQYF
TGTGCCAGCAGCCCCCGTGGGGGGGAATTTTCGGGCAAACAAGAGACCCAGTACTTC
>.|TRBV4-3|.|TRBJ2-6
CASSGMGEGSGANVLTF
TGCGCCAGCAGCGGGATGGGAGAAGGCTCTGGGGCCAACGTCCTGACTTTC
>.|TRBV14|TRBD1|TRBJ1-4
CASSQFGGTGPEKLFF
TGTGCCAGCAGCCAATTCGGGGGGACAGGGCCTGAAAAACTGTTTTTT
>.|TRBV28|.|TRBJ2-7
CASSLGGKTYEQYF
TGTGCCAGCAGTTTAGGAGGGAAGACCTACGAGCAGTACTTC
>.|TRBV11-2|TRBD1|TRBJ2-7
CASSLPRGTDEQYF
TGTGCCAGCAGCCTACCCAGGGGGACCGACGAGCAGTACTTC
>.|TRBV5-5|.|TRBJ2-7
CASSLGVVPEQYF
TGTGCCAGCAGCTTGGGAGTAGTTCCAGAGCAGTACTTC
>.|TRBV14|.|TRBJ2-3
CASSQVLRGIDTQYF
TGTGCCAGCAGCCAAGTACTCCGCGGCATTGATACGCAGTATTTT
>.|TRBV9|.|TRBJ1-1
CASSVSGVEAFF
TGTGCCAGCAGCGTTTCAGGGGTAGAAGCTTTCTTT
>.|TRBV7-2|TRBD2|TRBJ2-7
CASSSSGNEQYF
TGTGCCAGCAGCTCCAGCGGGAACGAGCAGTACTTC
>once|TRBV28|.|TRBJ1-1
CASSPAQGFATEAFF
TGTGCCAGCAGCCCGGCTCAGGGGTTCGCCACTGAAGCTTTCTTT
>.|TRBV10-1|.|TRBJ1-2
CASHGVHRGPYGYTF
TGCGCCAGCCATGGGGTGCACCGAGGGCCCTATGGCTACACCTTC
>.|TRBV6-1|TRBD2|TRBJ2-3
CASSEGQRGVLDTQYF
TGTGCCAGCAGTGAAGGCCAGCGGGGGGTGTTAGATACGCAGTATTTT
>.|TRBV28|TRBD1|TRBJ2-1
CASSSGQGDINEQFF
TGTGCCAGCAGTTCGGGACAGGGAGACATCAATGAGCAGTTCTTC